This TCR beta chain originates from a study of cytotoxic CD8 clonotypes in ibrutinib-treated CLL. The germline V gene has CDR1 LGHNT and CDR2 FRNRAP. The V and J ends lost 1 base and 0 bases respectively, with 9 bases between them. CDR3 length: 15 amino acids. Using immunoSEQ multiplex PCR, the repertoire was profiled, and TCRdb retains in-frame clones only, with some absent. Of about 300,000 clones listed, over 60% are singletons. The rearrangement links TRBV12-5 to TRBJ1-1, with no clear D. The TCR sequence derives from a human donor with chronic lymphocytic leukemia. The sequencing used PBMCs, collected after 36 months of ibrutinib treatment. The DNA for the CDR3 is TGTGCTAGTGGTTTGGACAGTCTGATGAACACTGAAGCTTTCTTT. It specifies CASGLDSLMNTEAFF. The full variable domain, in which reference TRBV12-5 and TRBJ1-1 provide the parts outside the CDR3, is DARVTQTPRHKVTEMGQEVTMRCQPILGHNTVFWYRQTMMQGLELLAYFRNRAPLDDSGMPKDRFSAEMPDATLATLKIQPSEPRDSAVYFCASGLDSLMNTEAFFGQGTRLTVV.